A selection of T cell receptor beta chains follows, all from one sample in a study of blood T cells in healthy people across ages. TCRdb called the 5' RACE reads again in MiXCR, with one record for every CDR3 protein. The profile shows more than 750,000 distinct CDR3 sequences, 25% to 35% of them singletons. The sample was also reused in another study, on T cells of mothers and their children.

Sequenced material: blood. The source is a woman in her thirties or forties in good health. Each CDR3 is given with its conserved first and last residue. The D gene is left open where the match is weak. Size tells how often a clone was seen (once, few, many) or the class of an expanded clone, and some rows leave it out.

clone size	J gene	V gene	D gene	CDR3 protein	CDR3 DNA
NA	TRBJ1-4	TRBV7-9	NA	CASSNLNRRANEKLFF	TGTGCCAGCAGCAACCTAAATCGGAGGGCTAATGAAAAACTGTTTTTT
few	TRBJ2-5	TRBV14	NA	CASSQVGSTQYF	TGTGCCAGCAGCCAAGTTGGAAGCACCCAGTACTTC
NA	TRBJ2-3	TRBV5-6	TRBD2	CASSPLSGGGAHTDTQYF	TGTGCCAGCAGCCCTCTGTCGGGCGGGGGGGCCCACACAGATACGCAGTATTTT
few	TRBJ2-3	TRBV6-2/TRBV6-3	NA	CASSYSGILGTDTQYF	TGTGCCAGCAGTTACTCGGGGATATTGGGCACAGATACGCAGTATTTT
NA	TRBJ2-7	TRBV7-9	NA	CASSPRDWGLYEQYF	TGTGCCAGCAGCCCTAGGGACTGGGGGCTGTACGAGCAGTACTTC
NA	TRBJ2-7	TRBV7-8	TRBD1	CASSLEARGHDEQYF	TGTGCCAGCAGCTTAGAGGCCAGGGGGCACGACGAGCAGTACTTC
many	TRBJ1-2	TRBV7-9	NA	CASSLADRYGYTF	TGTGCCAGCAGCTTAGCAGACAGATATGGCTACACCTTC
few	TRBJ2-1	TRBV20-1	TRBD1	CSAKVIDRGNEQFF	TGCAGTGCTAAGGTGATTGACAGGGGGAATGAGCAGTTCTTC
few	TRBJ2-6	TRBV12-3/TRBV12-4	NA	CASTYRGANVLTF	TGTGCCAGCACCTACCGAGGGGCCAACGTCCTGACTTTC
NA	TRBJ2-5	TRBV28	NA	CASSLETLEGETQYF	TGTGCCAGCAGTTTAGAGACTCTAGAAGGGGAGACCCAGTACTTC
many	TRBJ2-7	TRBV29-1	NA	CSVDAQGSDGQYF	TGCAGCGTTGACGCTCAAGGGTCGGATGGGCAGTACTTC
NA	TRBJ2-7	TRBV30	NA	CAWSEGVSYERYF	TGTGCCTGGAGCGAAGGTGTCTCCTACGAGCGGTACTTC
few	TRBJ2-2	TRBV6-4	NA	CASSESAYTGELFF	TGTGCCAGCAGTGAGTCAGCCTACACCGGGGAGCTGTTTTTT
NA	TRBJ1-4	TRBV10-3	NA	CAISDSRPSGGRGEKRFF	TGTGCCATCAGTGATTCGCGGCCGTCCGGGGGGCGCGGTGAAAAACGGTTTTTT
many	TRBJ1-2	TRBV4-1	NA	CASSPIKGNYGYTF	TGCGCCAGCAGCCCCATAAAGGGTAACTATGGCTACACCTTC